Detailed here is one T cell receptor beta chain. This sample was included in a study of human T cells and chemical hapten exposure. MiXCR, applied by TCRdb to the RACE reads, yields one record per CDR3 protein. The sample has around 110,000 distinct CDR3 sequences; about 12% are singletons. The CDR3 contains 13 residues. Germline V CDR1 and CDR2: SGHTA, FQGNSA. The ends lost 4 bases at V and 5 bases at J; junction bases unmatched: 5. Indicated time point: patch test 1, 2 weeks after DPC sensitization. Documented treatment: therapeutic diphenylcyclopropenone sensitization with weekly scalp DPC. The V and J genes are TRBV7-2 and TRBJ2-7, with 7 bases identical to TRBD1. Specimen: whole blood, collected in connection with sensitization to the hapten diphenylcyclopropenone (DPC). This clonotype originated in a woman aged 45-65 years with alopecia areata. Some clones in this sample may be carry-over from other donors' samples. The CDR3 loop reads CASSSQDRDEQYF. The DNA of the CDR3 is TGTGCCAGCAGCTCCCAAGACAGGGACGAGCAGTACTTC. The full variable domain, with the rest looked up from reference TRBV7-2 and TRBJ2-7, is GAGVSQSPSNKVTEKGKDVELRCDPISGHTALYWYRQSLGQGLEFLIYFQGNSAPDKSGLPSDRFSAERTGGSVSTLTIQRTQQEDSAVYLCASSSQDRDEQYFGPGTRLTVT.